The 18 T cell receptor beta chains given below trace back to one sample, sequenced in a study of beta chain features in type 1 diabetes. Every isolated RNA sample was fully reverse transcribed, so sequencing captured expressed TCRB transcripts. The table came from immunoSEQ multiplex PCR; TCRdb's copy has only in-frame clones and leaves some out. The table includes roughly 130,000 clones, around a tenth detected once. Sequenced input: central memory CD4+ T cells from blood. These receptor sequences come from a man younger than 35 in good health.

The sample holds a few counts of this clone. This chain uses TRBV5-5 with TRBJ1-5, with 8 bases lining up with TRBD1. Germline-derived CDR1 and CDR2 are SGHKS and YYEKEE (reference sequence). This CDR3 is built from 14 residues. V lost 4 bases and J lost 2; bases outside the gene matches: 2. CDR3 DNA sequence: TGTGCCAGCAGCCCAGGGGGCGGCAATCAGCCCCAGCATTTT. It encodes CASSPGGGNQPQHF.

V and J are TRBV7-2 and TRBJ2-1, with unresolved D. Germline CDR1 and CDR2: SGHTA and FQGNSA. With 5 bases removed from V and 4 bases from J, the gap between germline ends came to 12 bases. This CDR3 contains 14 residues. The CDR3 DNA is TGTGCCAGCAGCCCTAGTTCGCTATACAATGAGCAGTTCTTC. Residues: CASSPSSLYNEQFF.

J is TRBJ2-7 and V is TRBV7-6; 10 bases align to TRBD1. The CDR3 has 13 residues. V was clipped by 1 base and J by 6 bases; unmatched bases: 0. Per germline, CDR1 SGHVS and CDR2 FNYEAQ. CDR3: CASSLGDRGEQYF. Written as DNA, the CDR3 is TGTGCCAGCAGCTTAGGGGACAGGGGCGAGCAGTACTTC.

This clone has a count of ten or more. The chain recombines TRBV28 with TRBJ1-5; no clear D. The germline V gene has CDR1 MDHEN and CDR2 SYDVKM. The CDR3 extends over 14 amino acids. The V end lost 11 bases, the J end lost 1 base, and 15 bases lay between the germline ends. Here the CDR3 DNA reads TGTGCCTGCAAAAGCCGGCGGAGCAATCAGCCCCAGCATTTT. Protein product: CACKSRRSNQPQHF. Full variable domain (outside the CDR3, taken from reference TRBV28 and TRBJ1-5): DVKVTQSSRYLVKRTGEKVFLECVQDMDHENMFWYRQDPGLGLRLIYFSYDVKMKEKGDIPEGYSVSREKKERFSLILESASTNQTSMYLCACKSRRSNQPQHFGDGTRLSIL.

The chain links TRBV4-1 to TRBJ1-5; weak D call: TRBD1 (6 bases). V was pared by 0 bases and J by 4 bases, with 16 bases between. The germline CDR1 and CDR2 sequences are MGHRA and YSYEKL. There are 17 residues in the CDR3. CDR3 residues: CASSQEGGGLGNQPQHF. In nucleotides, the CDR3 is TGCGCCAGCAGCCAAGAGGGAGGGGGGCTGGGGAATCAGCCCCAGCATTTT.

This clone occurred many times. The V gene is TRBV6-4, the J gene TRBJ2-5, with TRBD2 matching 12 bases. Germline CDR1 is MRHNA and CDR2 is SNTAGT. The CDR3 spans 15 residues. Trimming cost V 6 bases and J 0 bases; bases outside gene matches: 2. This CDR3 reads CASSRLAGDQETQYF. The CDR3 DNA sequence: TGTGCCAGCAGCCGACTAGCGGGGGACCAAGAGACCCAGTACTTC.

This clone turned up a few times. The CDR3 loop is CASSARGGQANTEAFF. The CDR3 DNA sequence: TGTGCCAGCTCAGCACGAGGGGGACAGGCGAACACTGAAGCTTTCTTT. This sequence joins TRBV18 and TRBJ1-1; the match to TRBD1 covers 8 bases. From germline, CDR1 is KGHSH and CDR2 LQKENI. The CDR3 runs to 16 residues. Trimming cost V 5 bases and J 1 base; bases outside gene matches: 9. The whole variable domain, remainder taken from reference TRBV18 and TRBJ1-1, is NAGVMQNPRHLVRRRGQEARLRCSPMKGHSHVYWYRQLPEEGLKFMVYLQKENIIDESGMPKERFSAEFPKEGPSILRIQQVVRGDSAAYFCASSARGGQANTEAFFGQGTRLTVV.

This chain joins TRBV7-3 and TRBJ1-2; D call uncertain. Trimming shortened V by 5 bases and J by 0 bases, and 16 bases separated the two germline ends. The CDR3 has 16 residues. Germline CDR1 and CDR2: SGHTA and FQGTGA. CDR3: CASSPGQGLSNYGYTF. Here the CDR3 DNA reads TGTGCCAGCAGCCCCGGCCAAGGACTATCTAACTATGGCTACACCTTC.

This clone was found many times. The chain couples TRBV6-6 to TRBJ2-1; 12 positions match TRBD1. J gave up 6 bases and V 6 bases, and 6 bases lay outside the gene matches. The CDR3 is made up of 15 amino acids. The V gene's germline CDR1 is MNHNY and CDR2 SVGAGI (reference sequence). The CDR3 is CASRGGQGAINEQFF. The CDR3, as DNA: TGTGCCAGCAGGGGGGGACAGGGGGCGATCAATGAGCAGTTCTTC.

This clone appeared many times. The CDR3 spells CSVESGQNNEKLFF. The DNA of the CDR3 is TGCAGCGTTGAGTCGGGACAGAATAATGAAAAACTGTTTTTT. The chain links TRBV29-1 to TRBJ1-4; TRBD1 matches at 7 bases. The germline CDR1 and CDR2 sequences are SQVTM and ANQGSEA. The CDR3 is made up of 14 amino acids. The trim removed 3 bases at V and 4 bases at J, leaving 5 bases unmatched.

This clone was seen a few times. The chain carries TRBV30 and TRBJ2-3; maybe TRBD2 (6 bases). V was pared by 4 bases and J by 5 bases, with 19 bases between. The CDR3 totals 15 residues. The germline gives CDR1 GTSNPN, CDR2 SVGIG (reference sequence). Here the CDR3 reads CAWTPGGWVGDTQYF. DNA for the CDR3: TGTGCCTGGACCCCTGGGGGGTGGGTAGGAGATACGCAGTATTTT.

This chain links TRBV7-3 with TRBJ2-2; possible D gene TRBD1, 5 bases. This CDR3 comprises 14 residues. V lost 6 bases to trimming and J lost 4 bases, with 12 bases between them. Germline values: CDR1 SGHTA, CDR2 FQGTGA. The CDR3 DNA reads TGTGCCAGCAGACCTACAGGCCCCACCGGGGAGCTGTTTTTT. It translates to CASRPTGPTGELFF.

The CDR3 DNA follows: TGCGCCAGCAGCCAAGGTCACTCAGGGGGTAGAAATGAAAAACTGTTTTTT. Translated, it gives CASSQGHSGGRNEKLFF. V usage is TRBV4-3 and J usage is TRBJ1-4, with 7 bases aligning to TRBD1. Germline V gene lookup returns CDR1 LGHNA and CDR2 YSLEER. The ends lost 1 base at V and 5 bases at J; junction bases unmatched: 10. This CDR3 is 17 amino acids long.

The chain employs TRBV5-1 and TRBJ1-3; no firm D call. The germline gives CDR1 SGHRS, CDR2 YFSETQ. V lost 5 bases and J lost 4, with 16 bases in between. The CDR3 covers 15 residues. CDR3 nucleotide sequence: TGCGCCAGCAGAAATGTGGAGGATGGCGGAAACACCATATATTTT. Translated: CASRNVEDGGNTIYF.

The chain couples TRBV19 to TRBJ1-1; 8 positions match TRBD1. The CDR3 covers 12 residues. V lost 7 bases to trimming and J lost 4 bases; unmatched junction nucleotides: 2. Germline values: CDR1 LNHDA, CDR2 SQIVND (reference sequence). As DNA, the CDR3 is TGTGCCAGTAACGACAGGGGCACTGAAGCTTTCTTT. Translated, it gives CASNDRGTEAFF.

This clone came up a few times. The genes are TRBV7-8 and TRBJ2-5, with 8 bases matching TRBD2. The CDR3 is 15 residues long. The V and J ends lost 3 bases and 2 bases, in that order; junction bases with no gene match: 5. Germline V gene sequence: CDR1 SGHVS, CDR2 FQNEAQ. The CDR3: CASSFQRGRQETQYF. Written as DNA, the CDR3 is TGTGCCAGCAGCTTCCAGCGGGGGCGACAAGAGACCCAGTACTTC.

This clone showed up many times. The chain couples TRBV30 to TRBJ1-5; D is uncertain. The CDR3 extends over 13 amino acids. Germline CDR1 is GTSNPN and CDR2 is SVGIG (reference sequence). With 0 bases removed from V and 6 bases from J, the gap between germline ends came to 9 bases. CDR3 nucleotide sequence: TGTGCCTGGAGTGTACTGGGAGGTCAGCCCCAGCATTTT. It is translated as CAWSVLGGQPQHF. Complete variable domain (other parts from reference TRBV30 and TRBJ1-5): SQTIHQWPATLVQPVGSPLSLECTVEGTSNPNLYWYRQAAGRGLQLLFYSVGIGQISSEVPQNLSASRPQDRQFILSSKKLLLSDSGFYLCAWSVLGGQPQHFGDGTRLSIL.

This clone turned up a few times. The chain employs TRBV29-1 and TRBJ1-2, with 7 bases fitting TRBD1. The junction had 7 bases not matched to a gene; V was cut back by 6 bases and J by 6 bases. In germline, CDR1 is SQVTM, CDR2 ANQGSEA. This CDR3 contains 12 residues. In DNA, the CDR3 is TGCAGCGTGATTGGACAGGATGATGGCTACACCTTC. Translation: CSVIGQDDGYTF.